The 17 T cell receptor beta chains reported below all come from one sample, sequenced in a study of T cells in lung cancer brain metastases. Profiled with immunoSEQ multiplex PCR; TCRdb holds only in-frame clones, not every one. The data show about 5,000 clones, roughly 87% seen once. Input material: tumor tissue from the primary lung tumor. These receptors were collected from a woman aged 50 to 60 with non-small cell lung cancer.

This chain uses TRBV5-4 with TRBJ2-1; possible D gene TRBD2, 5 bases. Germline CDR1 is SGHNT and CDR2 is YYREEE (reference sequence). The V gene lost 7 bases and the J gene lost 0 bases, with 8 bases spanning the gap. The CDR3 contains 13 residues. The CDR3 spells CASGTSSYNEQFF. CDR3 in DNA: TGTGCCAGCGGTACTAGCTCCTACAATGAGCAGTTCTTC.

This chain links TRBV20-1 with TRBJ1-5; D perhaps matches TRBD1 (5 bases). The CDR3 has 11 residues. Germline CDR1 is DFQATT and CDR2 is SNEGSKA (reference sequence). CDR3 coding DNA: TGCGGGGCAGGGAGCAATCAGCCCCAGCATTTT. Its protein is CGAGSNQPQHF.

V usage is TRBV7-2 and J usage is TRBJ1-2, with 7 bases aligning to TRBD1. After removal of 3 bases from V and 9 bases from J, the junction contained 4 bases not matched to a gene. Germline V CDR1 and CDR2: SGHTA, FQGNSA. The CDR3 runs to 12 residues. CDR3 loop: CASSFPGQSYTF. CDR3 DNA: TGTGCCAGCAGCTTCCCGGGACAGAGCTACACCTTC.

This chain links TRBV19 with TRBJ2-3; 13 nucleotides match TRBD2. J lost 3 bases, V lost 5 bases, and 5 bases had no gene match. The CDR3 runs to 16 residues. The germline CDR1 and CDR2 sequences are LNHDA and SQIVND (reference sequence). The DNA for the CDR3 is TGTGCCAGTAGTGCCCTGGGACTAGCGGGGACAGATACGCAGTATTTT. This translates into CASSALGLAGTDTQYF.

This clone is a singleton in its sample. Additional DNA sequences in this sample encode the identical CDR3. The V call is TRBV5-1, the J call TRBJ1-1, with D unclear. Trimming pared 0 bases from V and 2 bases from J, leaving 11 bases between. This CDR3 is 15 amino acids long. The V gene's germline CDR1 is SGHRS and CDR2 YFSETQ. This CDR3 is CASSLAASGNTEAFF. The CDR3, as DNA: TGCGCCAGCAGCTTGGCAGCGAGTGGAAACACTGAAGCTTTCTTT. Looking up the rest from reference TRBV5-1 and TRBJ1-1 gives the full variable domain: KAGVTQTPRYLIKTRGQQVTLSCSPISGHRSVSWYQQTPGQGLQFLFEYFSETQRNKGNFPGRFSGRQFSNSRSEMNVSTLELGDSALYLCASSLAASGNTEAFFGQGTRLTVV.

The CDR3 region has the DNA TGTGCCACCAGCAGACAGACTAGCGGGATGTACAATGAGCAGTTCTTC. This codes for CATSRQTSGMYNEQFF. The chain employs TRBV15 and TRBJ2-1, with 11 bases lining up with TRBD2. Looked up from germline, CDR1 is LNHNV and CDR2 is YYDKDF (reference sequence). There are 16 residues in the CDR3. V shed 2 bases, J shed 4 bases, and the junction held 4 bases outside the gene matches. The full variable domain, in which reference TRBV15 and TRBJ2-1 provide the parts outside the CDR3, is DAMVIQNPRYQVTQFGKPVTLSCSQTLNHNVMYWYQQKSSQAPKLLFHYYDKDFNNEADTPDNFQSRRPNTSFCFLDIRSPGLGDTAMYLCATSRQTSGMYNEQFFGPGTRLTVL.

The chain joins TRBV18 to TRBJ1-1; D is ambiguous. Trimming took off 4 bases at V and 3 bases at J, with 12 bases between the two ends. The CDR3 covers 14 residues. The germline V gene has CDR1 KGHSH and CDR2 LQKENI. The CDR3 DNA follows: TGTGCCAGCTCACGGCAGCAAACAGACACTGAAGCTTTCTTT. Its translation is CASSRQQTDTEAFF.

The gene calls are TRBV9 and TRBJ2-5; 7 nucleotides agree with TRBD2. V shed 0 bases and J 7 bases; nucleotides not matched to a gene: 6. Germline assignment: CDR1 SGDLS and CDR2 YYNGEE. This CDR3 contains 14 residues. CDR3 sequence reads: CASSVERLAGTQYF. CDR3 nucleotide sequence: TGTGCCAGCAGCGTAGAGCGACTAGCTGGGACCCAGTACTTC. The full variable domain, with the rest looked up from reference TRBV9 and TRBJ2-5, is DSGVTQTPKHLITATGQRVTLRCSPRSGDLSVYWYQQSLDQGLQFLIQYYNGEERAKGNILERFSAQQFPDLHSELNLSSLELGDSALYFCASSVERLAGTQYFGPGTRLLVL.

This clone has a handful of counts. The V and J genes are TRBV14 and TRBJ2-1; D uncertain. V was shortened by 1 base and J by 10 bases, with 8 bases between the two germline ends. Germline V gene lookup returns CDR1 SGHDN and CDR2 FVKESK. CDR3 size: 12 residues. The CDR3 reads CASSQGLVEQFF. The CDR3 DNA sequence: TGTGCCAGCAGCCAAGGGTTAGTGGAGCAGTTCTTC.

The V call is TRBV5-5, the J call TRBJ2-3; the D is unclear. V lost 3 bases and J 2 bases, leaving 10 bases between the germline ends. This CDR3 has 14 amino acids. Germline CDR1 SGHKS, CDR2 YYEKEE (reference sequence). DNA of the CDR3: TGTGCCAGCAGCTCGTCCATTAACACAGATACGCAGTATTTT. Its protein product is CASSSSINTDTQYF.

The chain employs TRBV2 and TRBJ1-4; D may be TRBD1 (5 bases). Germline CDR1 SNHLY, CDR2 FYNNEI. With 8 bases removed from V and 5 bases from J, the gap between germline ends came to 15 bases. This CDR3 is 14 amino acids long. The CDR3 DNA follows: TGTGCCAGCCAAAACTTAGACAGAAATGAAAAACTGTTTTTT. Protein: CASQNLDRNEKLFF.

CDR3 DNA sequence: TGTGCCAGCAGCGCCGTACCGGACGTCTATGGCTACACCTTC. This codes for CASSAVPDVYGYTF. The chain carries TRBV9 and TRBJ1-2; D is undetermined. V lost 3 bases and J 4 bases, leaving 13 bases between the germline ends. This CDR3 has 14 amino acids. Germline assignment: CDR1 SGDLS and CDR2 YYNGEE.

A remark on this clone: A read error may account for a junction end that differs from germline. The chain uses TRBV29-1 and TRBJ1-1; D not resolved. Germline V CDR1 and CDR2: SQVTM, ANQGSEA. This CDR3 is 13 amino acids long. CDR3 nucleotides: TGCAGCGTTCGGGCCCAGGAGAACACTGAAGCTTCCTTT. Translation: CSVRAQENTEASF. The variable domain in full, completed from reference TRBV29-1 and TRBJ1-1, reads SAVISQKPSRDICQRGTSLTIQCQVDSQVTMMFWYRQQPGQSLTLIATANQGSEATYESGFVIDKFPISRPNLTFSTLTVSNMSPEDSSIYLCSVRAQENTEASFGQGTRLTVV.

DNA for the CDR3: TGCGCCAGCAGCCCAGGGACTAGCGGGAGTAATGGGGATGAGCAGTTCTTC. Its translation: CASSPGTSGSNGDEQFF. This chain joins TRBV5-1 and TRBJ2-1; the match to TRBD2 covers 14 bases. Losses at the gene ends were 4 bases for V and 8 bases for J; bases not matched to a gene: 11. This CDR3 has 17 amino acids. The V gene's germline CDR1 is SGHRS and CDR2 YFSETQ.

This chain links TRBV30 with TRBJ2-1, with 14 bases identical to TRBD2. With V trimmed by 6 bases and J by 10 bases, 8 bases remained unmatched. The CDR3 contains 14 residues. Germline-derived CDR1 and CDR2 are GTSNPN and SVGIG (reference sequence). CDR3 bases: TGTGCCTGTCCCGGGACTAGCGGGAGTGTGGAGCAGTTCTTC. It is translated as CACPGTSGSVEQFF.

This clone was seen a single time. The chain uses TRBV14 and TRBJ1-4, with D perhaps TRBD1 (5 bases). The CDR3 is 16 residues long. CDR1 is SGHDN and CDR2 is FVKESK in the germline V gene. Between the trimmed V and J ends, which lost 4 bases and 8 bases, there was a span of 20 bases. DNA of the CDR3: TGTGCCAGCAGCCGGCCCAACGGAGGGGTACGGGAAAAACTGTTTTTT. This translates into CASSRPNGGVREKLFF.

The V call is TRBV18, the J call TRBJ1-3; D unclear. Between the trimmed V and J ends, which lost 1 base and 8 bases, there was a span of 18 bases. The CDR3 consists of 16 residues. Looked up from germline, CDR1 is KGHSH and CDR2 is LQKENI. The CDR3 reads CASSPRRQTLEDTIYF. The CDR3 DNA reads TGTGCCAGCTCACCACGACGGCAGACCCTGGAGGACACCATATATTTT. Full variable domain (remainder filled in from reference TRBV18 and TRBJ1-3): NAGVMQNPRHLVRRRGQEARLRCSPMKGHSHVYWYRQLPEEGLKFMVYLQKENIIDESGMPKERFSAEFPKEGPSILRIQQVVRGDSAAYFCASSPRRQTLEDTIYFGEGSWLTVV.